This T cell receptor (beta chain) emerged from a study of blood T cell repertoires in COVID-19. Study-wide background: Sites across the United States, Italy and Spain contributed samples from acute and convalescent COVID-19. PBMCs, B-cell-depleted T cells, or T cells were the source of the cDNA or gDNA that made up the material.

Participants spanned ages 18 to 89 years and resided in over 20 US areas. Germline V lookup: CDR1 MDHEN, CDR2 SYDVKM. V was pared by 6 bases and J by 10 bases, with 12 bases of the junction left unmatched. This CDR3 contains 14 residues. Original processing methods: Estimated nucleated cell counts came from reference gene primer amplification. The data were produced by immunoSEQ multiplex PCR, yet TCRdb's version contains in-frame clones alone and is incomplete. For V, J and clone size, that table is used; D and trimming come from the DNA. The table includes 200,000 to 250,000 clones, 87% detected once.

This chain connects TRBV28 to TRBJ2-1; TRBD2 matches 7 bases. The TCR was taken from a man between 18 and 35 years old with acute COVID-19. Sequencing input: PBMCs or T cells enriched from blood (not recorded which). The CDR3 region is CASSAGTTVGEQFF. CDR3 bases: TGTGCCAGCAGCGCAGGGACTACCGTTGGCGAGCAGTTCTTC.